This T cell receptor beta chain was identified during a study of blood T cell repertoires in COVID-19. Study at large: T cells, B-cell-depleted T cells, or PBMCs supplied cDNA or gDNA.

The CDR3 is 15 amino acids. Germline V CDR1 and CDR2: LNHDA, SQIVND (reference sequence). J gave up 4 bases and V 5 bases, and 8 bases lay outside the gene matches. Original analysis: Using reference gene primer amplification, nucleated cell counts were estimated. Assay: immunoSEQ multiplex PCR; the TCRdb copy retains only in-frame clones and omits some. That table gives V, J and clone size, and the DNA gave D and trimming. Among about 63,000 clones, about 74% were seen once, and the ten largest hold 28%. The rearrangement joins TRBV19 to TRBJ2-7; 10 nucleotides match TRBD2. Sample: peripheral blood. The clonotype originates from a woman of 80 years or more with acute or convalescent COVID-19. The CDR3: CASSSQTSGSYEQYF. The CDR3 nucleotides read TGTGCCAGTAGTTCCCAGACTAGCGGGTCGTACGAGCAGTACTTC. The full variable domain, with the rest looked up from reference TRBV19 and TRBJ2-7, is DGGITQSPKYLFRKEGQNVTLSCEQNLNHDAMYWYRQDPGQGLRLIYYSQIVNDFQKGDIAEGYSVSREKKESFPLTVTSAQKNPTAFYLCASSSQTSGSYEQYFGPGTRLTVT.